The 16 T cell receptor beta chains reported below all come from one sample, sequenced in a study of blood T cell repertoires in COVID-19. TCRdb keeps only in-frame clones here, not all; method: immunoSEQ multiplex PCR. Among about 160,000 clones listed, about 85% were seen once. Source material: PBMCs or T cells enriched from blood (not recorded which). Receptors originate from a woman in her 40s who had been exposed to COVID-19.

CDR3 DNA: TGTGCCAGCAGCTCACAGGGATCTGGGGCCAACGTCCTGACTTTC. Its translation: CASSSQGSGANVLTF. The chain joins TRBV11-1 to TRBJ2-6; TRBD1 might be the D (6 bases). Germline V lookup: CDR1 SGHAT, CDR2 FQDESV (reference sequence). The CDR3 is made up of 15 amino acids. V was pared by 4 bases and J by 1 base, with 8 bases between. Drawing the rest from reference TRBV11-1 and TRBJ2-6, the complete variable domain is EAEVAQSPRYKITEKSQAVAFWCDPISGHATLYWYRQILGQGPELLVQFQDESVVDDSQLPKDRFSAERLKGVDSTLKIQPAELGDSAMYLCASSSQGSGANVLTFGAGSRLTVL.

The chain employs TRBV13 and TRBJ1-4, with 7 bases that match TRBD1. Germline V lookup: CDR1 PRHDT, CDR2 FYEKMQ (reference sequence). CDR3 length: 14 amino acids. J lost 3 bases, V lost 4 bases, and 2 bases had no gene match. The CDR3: CASSSTGSNEKLFF. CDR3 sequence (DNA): TGTGCCAGCAGCTCGACAGGGTCTAATGAAAAACTGTTTTTT.

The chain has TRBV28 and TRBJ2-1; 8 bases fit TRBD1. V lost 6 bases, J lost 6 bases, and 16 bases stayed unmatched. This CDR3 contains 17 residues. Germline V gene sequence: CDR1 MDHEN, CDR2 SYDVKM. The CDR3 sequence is CASSREPRQGRGNEQFF. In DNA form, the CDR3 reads TGTGCCAGCAGCCGCGAACCAAGACAGGGGAGAGGCAATGAGCAGTTCTTC.

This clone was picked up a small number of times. The CDR3 protein is CASSLLKASSYNEQFF. The CDR3 nucleotides are TGTGCCAGCAGCTTATTAAAAGCGAGCTCCTACAATGAGCAGTTCTTC. The rearrangement joins TRBV7-9 to TRBJ2-1; no definite D call. The germline V and J ends were trimmed by 2 bases and 0 bases, with 11 bases remaining between them. This CDR3 region has 16 residues. Germline lookup yields CDR1 SEHNR and CDR2 FQNEAQ (reference sequence).

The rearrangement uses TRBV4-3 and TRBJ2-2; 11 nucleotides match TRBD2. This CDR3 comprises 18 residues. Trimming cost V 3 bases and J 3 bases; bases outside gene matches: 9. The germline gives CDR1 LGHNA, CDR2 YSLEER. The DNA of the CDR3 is TGCGCCAGCAGCCAGTCGTCCGGACTAGCGGGTTACACCGGGGAGCTGTTTTTT. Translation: CASSQSSGLAGYTGELFF.

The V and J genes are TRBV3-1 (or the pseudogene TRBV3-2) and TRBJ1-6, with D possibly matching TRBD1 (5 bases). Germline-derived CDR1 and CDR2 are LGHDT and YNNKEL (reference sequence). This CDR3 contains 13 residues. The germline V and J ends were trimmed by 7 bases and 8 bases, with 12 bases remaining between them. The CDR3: CASNIPGDSPLHF. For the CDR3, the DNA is TGTGCCAGCAACATCCCGGGGGATTCACCCCTCCACTTT.

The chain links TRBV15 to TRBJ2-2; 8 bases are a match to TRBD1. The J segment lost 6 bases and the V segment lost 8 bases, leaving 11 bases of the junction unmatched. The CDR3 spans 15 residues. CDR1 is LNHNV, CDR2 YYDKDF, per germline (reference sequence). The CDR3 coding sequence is TGTGCCACCTGGACAGGGAAGGAGGGCCCCGGGGAGCTGTTTTTT. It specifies CATWTGKEGPGELFF.

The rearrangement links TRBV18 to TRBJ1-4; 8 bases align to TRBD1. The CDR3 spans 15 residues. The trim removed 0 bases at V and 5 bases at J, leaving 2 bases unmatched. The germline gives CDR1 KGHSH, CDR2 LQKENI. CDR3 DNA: TGTGCCAGCTCACCACCAGCAGGGGGCAATGAAAAACTGTTTTTT. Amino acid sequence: CASSPPAGGNEKLFF.

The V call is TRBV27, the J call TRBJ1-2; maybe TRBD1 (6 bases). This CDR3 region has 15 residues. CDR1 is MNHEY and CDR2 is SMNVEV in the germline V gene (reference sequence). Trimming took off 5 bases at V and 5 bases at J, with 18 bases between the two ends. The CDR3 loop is CASSPDGRGIYGYTF. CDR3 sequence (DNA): TGTGCCAGCAGTCCGGACGGAAGGGGGATTTATGGCTACACCTTC.

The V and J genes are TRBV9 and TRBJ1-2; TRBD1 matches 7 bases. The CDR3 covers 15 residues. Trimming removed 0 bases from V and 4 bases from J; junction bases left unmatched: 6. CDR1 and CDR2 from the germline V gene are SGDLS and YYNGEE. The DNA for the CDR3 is TGTGCCAGCAGCGTAGGGGCAGGGGGACCCTATGGCTACACCTTC. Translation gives CASSVGAGGPYGYTF. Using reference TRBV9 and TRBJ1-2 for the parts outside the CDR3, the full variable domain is DSGVTQTPKHLITATGQRVTLRCSPRSGDLSVYWYQQSLDQGLQFLIQYYNGEERAKGNILERFSAQQFPDLHSELNLSSLELGDSALYFCASSVGAGGPYGYTFGSGTRLTVV.

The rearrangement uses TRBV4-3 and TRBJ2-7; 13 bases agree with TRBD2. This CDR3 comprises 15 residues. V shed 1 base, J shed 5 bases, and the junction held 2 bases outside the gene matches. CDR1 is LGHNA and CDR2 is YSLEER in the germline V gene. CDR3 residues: CASSQGTSGSDEQYF. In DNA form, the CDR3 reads TGCGCCAGCAGCCAAGGGACTAGCGGGAGCGACGAGCAGTACTTC.

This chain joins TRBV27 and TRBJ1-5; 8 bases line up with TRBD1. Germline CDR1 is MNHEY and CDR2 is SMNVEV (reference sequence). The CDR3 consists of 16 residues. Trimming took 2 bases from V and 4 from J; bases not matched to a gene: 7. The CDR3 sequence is CASSLRTGRINQPQHF. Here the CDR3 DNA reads TGTGCCAGCAGTTTACGGACAGGGCGCATAAATCAGCCCCAGCATTTT.

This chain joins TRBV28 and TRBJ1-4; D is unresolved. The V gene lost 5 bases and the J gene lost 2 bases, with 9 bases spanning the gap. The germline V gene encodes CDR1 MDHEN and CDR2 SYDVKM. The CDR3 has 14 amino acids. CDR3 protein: CASSQQLTNEKLFF. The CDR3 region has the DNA TGTGCCAGCAGTCAACAGCTCACTAATGAAAAACTGTTTTTT.

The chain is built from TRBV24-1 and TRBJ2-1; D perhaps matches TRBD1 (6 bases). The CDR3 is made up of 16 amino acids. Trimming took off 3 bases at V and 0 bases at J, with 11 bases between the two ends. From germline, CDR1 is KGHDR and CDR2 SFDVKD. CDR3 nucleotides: TGTGCCACCAGTGATCGGGGACACTCCTCCTACAATGAGCAGTTCTTC. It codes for CATSDRGHSSYNEQFF.

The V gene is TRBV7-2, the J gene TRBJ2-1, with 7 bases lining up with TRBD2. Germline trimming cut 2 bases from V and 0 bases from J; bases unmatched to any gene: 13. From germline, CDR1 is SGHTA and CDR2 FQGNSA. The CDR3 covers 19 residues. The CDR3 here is CASSLKGGLVSGSYNEQFF. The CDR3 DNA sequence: TGTGCCAGCAGCTTAAAGGGAGGGCTAGTGAGCGGCTCCTACAATGAGCAGTTCTTC. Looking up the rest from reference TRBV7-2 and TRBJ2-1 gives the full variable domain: GAGVSQSPSNKVTEKGKDVELRCDPISGHTALYWYRQSLGQGLEFLIYFQGNSAPDKSGLPSDRFSAERTGGSVSTLTIQRTQQEDSAVYLCASSLKGGLVSGSYNEQFFGPGTRLTVL.

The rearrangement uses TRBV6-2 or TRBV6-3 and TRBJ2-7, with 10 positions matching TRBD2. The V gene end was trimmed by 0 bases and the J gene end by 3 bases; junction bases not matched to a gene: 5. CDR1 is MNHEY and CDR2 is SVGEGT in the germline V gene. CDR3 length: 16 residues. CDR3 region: CASSYSPIAGGYEQYF. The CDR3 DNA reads TGTGCCAGCAGTTACTCGCCGATAGCGGGGGGCTACGAGCAGTACTTC.